Here is one T cell receptor beta chain with its context. V lost 4 bases, J lost 5 bases, and 15 bases lay in between. Per germline, CDR1 SGHRS and CDR2 YFSETQ. CDR3 size: 14 residues. These data come from a study of T cell changes during pregnancy in multiple sclerosis. The assay was immunoSEQ multiplex PCR, and TCRdb's table has in-frame clones only and misses some. The sample contains about 56,000 clones, about 87% of which appear only once. The receptor was isolated from a human donor whose cells served as feeder cells for cultures in a pregnancy study. The material sequenced was peripheral blood from another person, used as feeder cells. The chain joins TRBV5-1 to TRBJ1-1; D might be TRBD1 (5 bases). CDR3 DNA: TGCGCCAGCAGCCCGCAGGGAAGAGGGACTGAAGCTTTCTTT. Translating gives CASSPQGRGTEAFF.